The entry that follows covers one TCR beta chain sequence. Its antigen is not identified. The data derive from a study of identical twins. Points from the study as a whole: In zero-insertion analyses, partial confounding could arise from invariant MAIT and iNKT cells. Not following the same donors, the study drew its conclusions from cross-sectional statistical analysis.

A universal primer site arose from template switching, and cDNA bore unique molecular identifiers. Using its own MiXCR run on the 5' RACE reads, TCRdb lists one record per CDR3 protein. The sample gives roughly 720,000 distinct CDR3 sequences, 18% of which show up once; around 13% is in the top ten. V lost 2 bases and J 12 bases, leaving 14 bases between the germline ends. Germline V CDR1 and CDR2: SGHTA, FQGNSA. This CDR3 has 13 residues. These data were also reused for a study on T cells expressing NK-cell markers. In that study: For several donors, the dominant NKG2C+ clonotypes made up roughly 1.0-7.0% of their CD8+ T cells.

The clonotype originates from a woman aged 18-30 years in good health. The sequencing sample was made of PBMCs. The V and J genes are TRBV7-2 and TRBJ2-1, with D uncertain. This CDR3 reads CASSLKPAARQFF. Written as DNA, the CDR3 is TGTGCCAGCAGCTTAAAGCCCGCGGCTAGGCAGTTCTTC.